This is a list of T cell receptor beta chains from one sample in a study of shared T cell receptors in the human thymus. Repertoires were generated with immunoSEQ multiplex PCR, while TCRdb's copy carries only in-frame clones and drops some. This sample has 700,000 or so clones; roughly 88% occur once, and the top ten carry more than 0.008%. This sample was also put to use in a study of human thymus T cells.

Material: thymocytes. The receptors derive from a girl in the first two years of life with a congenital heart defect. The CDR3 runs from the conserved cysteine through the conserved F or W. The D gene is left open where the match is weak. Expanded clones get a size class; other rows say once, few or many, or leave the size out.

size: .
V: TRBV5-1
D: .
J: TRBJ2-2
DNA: TGCGCCAGCAGCAAGGACAGAGTGAACACCGGGGAGCTGTTTTTT
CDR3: CASSKDRVNTGELFF

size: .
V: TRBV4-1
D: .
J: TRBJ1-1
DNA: TGCGCCAGCAGCCAAGAGGGCAGGGGCTTAACTTTCTTT
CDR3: CASSQEGRGLTFF

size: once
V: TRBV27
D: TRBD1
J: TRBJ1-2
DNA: TGTGCCAGCAGTTTAGACAGGGTTTCGGGCTATGGCTACACCTTC
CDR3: CASSLDRVSGYGYTF

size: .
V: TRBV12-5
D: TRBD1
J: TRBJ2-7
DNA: TGTGCTAGTGCCTCGGACAGGGGGTACGAGCAGTACTTC
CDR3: CASASDRGYEQYF

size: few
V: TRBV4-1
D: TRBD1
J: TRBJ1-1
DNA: TGCGCCAGCAGCCAAGATGGTAGGGGGCGACAGGGAAACACTGAAGCTTTCTTT
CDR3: CASSQDGRGRQGNTEAFF

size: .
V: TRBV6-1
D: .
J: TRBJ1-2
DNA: TGTGCCAGCAGTACGGACAGAATCCATGGCTACACCTTC
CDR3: CASSTDRIHGYTF

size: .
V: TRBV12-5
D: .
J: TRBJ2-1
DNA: TGTGCTAGTGACCCACAGACCGAACCTTACAATGAGCAGTTCTTC
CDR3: CASDPQTEPYNEQFF

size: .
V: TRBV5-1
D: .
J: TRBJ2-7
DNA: TGCGCCAGCAGCCCGCACCCCGGTCGGACATCGATTCTCTACGAGCAGTACTTC
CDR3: CASSPHPGRTSILYEQYF

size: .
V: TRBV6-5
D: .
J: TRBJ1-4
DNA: TGTGCCAGCAGTTACTCGAACGGTGCAACTAATGAAAAACTGTTTTTT
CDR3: CASSYSNGATNEKLFF

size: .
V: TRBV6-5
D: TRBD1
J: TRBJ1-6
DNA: TGTGCCAGCAGTTACAGGGGGCAACTTAATTCACCCCTCCACTTT
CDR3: CASSYRGQLNSPLHF

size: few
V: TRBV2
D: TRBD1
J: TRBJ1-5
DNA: TGTGCCAGCAGTGAACGACAGGGGGTAAGCAATCAGCCCCAGCATTTT
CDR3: CASSERQGVSNQPQHF

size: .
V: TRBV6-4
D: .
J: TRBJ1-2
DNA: TGTGCCAGCAGTGACAAGGCGGGCAGGAATTACTATGGCTACACCTTC
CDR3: CASSDKAGRNYYGYTF

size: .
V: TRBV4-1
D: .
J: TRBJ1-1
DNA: TGCGCCAGCAGCCCGAAGTGGGGGGGCACTGAAGCTTTCTTT
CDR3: CASSPKWGGTEAFF